The sequence of this TCR beta chain was determined in a study of a mutant IDH1 vaccine in newly diagnosed glioma. Looking at the study overall: Treated patients, averaging 40.4 years, were 62.5% male and about 38% female. Regarding the study as a whole: The occurrence of vaccine-induced immune responses was seen in around 94% of patients.

Here immunoSEQ multiplex PCR was the method, and the copy in TCRdb shows in-frame clones only, minus some. The sample yields tens of thousands of clones, 70% to 90% seen once. With 6 bases clipped from V and 9 bases from J, the junction kept 7 bases outside the gene matches. The CDR3 is 15 residues long. Looked up from germline, CDR1 is MGHDK and CDR2 is SYGVNS. Described time point: baseline, week 1 (first vaccination visit). Treatment reported: pre-vaccination baseline after standard-of-care therapy. Donors had new WHO grade 3 or 4 IDH1-mutant, ATRX-lost astrocytomas. Comments on this clone: Its antigen remains unidentified.

This chain connects TRBV25-1 to TRBJ2-1; 14 bases fit TRBD2. The material sequenced was PBMCs, taken from a glioma patient treated with radiotherapy, temozolomide or both. This receptor was obtained from a woman aged 40 to 50 with glioma. As DNA, the CDR3 is TGTGCCAGCAGCCGGACTAGCGGGAGGATCGGTGAGCAGTTCTTC. This gives the protein CASSRTSGRIGEQFF.